Presented here are 31 T cell receptor beta chains from one specimen sequenced in a study of blood T cell repertoires in COVID-19. Method: immunoSEQ multiplex PCR; TCRdb's copy keeps in-frame clones and lacks some. The sample contains around 190,000 clones, approximately 84% of which appear only once. The source material was PBMCs or T cells enriched from blood (not recorded which). These receptors were obtained from a woman younger than 45 who had recovered from COVID-19.

The rearrangement joins TRBV6-1 to TRBJ2-2, with D possibly being TRBD2 (6 bases). Between the trimmed V and J ends, which lost 1 base and 1 base, there was a span of 10 bases. This CDR3 contains 16 residues. Germline V gene lookup returns CDR1 MNHNS and CDR2 SASEGT. CDR3 amino acids: CASSEDRGLNTGELFF. In DNA form, the CDR3 reads TGTGCCAGCAGTGAAGATCGGGGGTTGAACACCGGGGAGCTGTTTTTT.

This chain connects TRBV29-1 to TRBJ2-1; the D is unclear. The germline V gene has CDR1 SQVTM and CDR2 ANQGSEA. The CDR3 length is 15 residues. Trimming stripped 2 bases from V and 0 bases from J, with 11 bases between. The CDR3 sequence: CSVEPILSSYNEQFF. CDR3 DNA: TGCAGCGTTGAACCAATACTGAGCTCCTACAATGAGCAGTTCTTC.

The V gene is TRBV7-2, the J gene TRBJ2-3; tentatively, D is TRBD2 (6 bases). Germline V gene sequence: CDR1 SGHTA, CDR2 FQGNSA. The CDR3 covers 16 residues. V shed 5 bases and J shed 4 bases, with 19 bases lying between them. The CDR3 DNA reads TGTGCCAGCAGCCTTAGCGGCGGAGGTACGTCAGATACGCAGTATTTT. It specifies CASSLSGGGTSDTQYF.

The V and J genes are TRBV2 and TRBJ2-7, with 10 nucleotides matching TRBD1. J lost 1 base, V lost 10 bases, and 13 bases had no gene match. Germline V gives CDR1 SNHLY, CDR2 FYNNEI. The CDR3 contains 16 residues. CDR3 amino acids: CATDRQGAGGSYEQYF. CDR3 in DNA: TGTGCCACCGATCGACAGGGGGCGGGTGGGTCCTACGAGCAGTACTTC.

This clone was recorded only once. The chain combines TRBV25-1 with TRBJ1-2, with unresolved D. CDR3 length: 13 amino acids. CDR1 and CDR2 (germline): MGHDK, SYGVNS. The V gene lost 4 bases and the J gene lost 2 bases, with 8 bases spanning the gap. The CDR3 DNA reads as TGTGCCAGCAGTGGTGGGCAGAACTATGGCTACACCTTC. Residues: CASSGGQNYGYTF.

This clone was found a few times. The rearrangement links TRBV6-5 to TRBJ2-1; tentatively, D is TRBD1 (6 bases). The germline CDR1 and CDR2 sequences are MNHEY and SVGAGI. The CDR3 runs 14 residues. Trimming cost V 5 bases and J 9 bases, with 17 bases left between them. The chain's CDR3 is CASSTRTEGSEQFF. CDR3 sequence (DNA): TGTGCCAGCAGTACCCGGACAGAGGGAAGTGAGCAGTTCTTC.

The chain is built from TRBV19 and TRBJ2-6; 10 bases are shared with TRBD2. V shed 6 bases, J shed 0 bases, and the junction held 11 bases outside the gene matches. Per the germline V gene, CDR1 is LNHDA and CDR2 is SQIVND (reference sequence). This CDR3 spans 19 amino acids. CDR3 DNA sequence: TGTGCCAGTAGGAGTTCTAGCGGGGGTCAGAGCTCTGGGGCCAACGTCCTGACTTTC. It codes for CASRSSSGGQSSGANVLTF. Drawing the rest from reference TRBV19 and TRBJ2-6, the complete variable domain is DGGITQSPKYLFRKEGQNVTLSCEQNLNHDAMYWYRQDPGQGLRLIYYSQIVNDFQKGDIAEGYSVSREKKESFPLTVTSAQKNPTAFYLCASRSSSGGQSSGANVLTFGAGSRLTVL.

CDR3: CAWSAGLAGRETQYF. CDR3 coding DNA: TGTGCCTGGAGTGCCGGACTAGCGGGGAGAGAGACCCAGTACTTC. This rearrangement joins TRBV30 to TRBJ2-5; TRBD2 aligns across 12 bases. CDR1 and CDR2 (germline): GTSNPN, SVGIG (reference sequence). The CDR3 covers 15 residues. The ends lost 1 base at V and 4 bases at J; junction bases unmatched: 4.

This clone has a single count. This chain joins TRBV4-1 and TRBJ2-3, with 11 bases identical to TRBD2. J was trimmed by 6 bases and V by 3 bases; bases with no gene match: 8. This CDR3 is built from 16 residues. CDR1 is MGHRA and CDR2 is YSYEKL in the germline V gene. This CDR3 reads CASSHQLAGVADTQYF. The CDR3 DNA reads as TGCGCCAGCAGCCATCAACTAGCGGGAGTGGCGGATACGCAGTATTTT.

This chain connects TRBV11-2 to TRBJ1-2; D may be TRBD1 (5 bases). The CDR3 length is 14 residues. With 3 bases removed from V and 0 bases from J, the gap between germline ends came to 8 bases. The germline CDR1 and CDR2 sequences are SGHAT and FQNNGV. Here the CDR3 DNA reads TGTGCCAGCAGCTTGGGGCTGACTAACTATGGCTACACCTTC. It specifies CASSLGLTNYGYTF.

The chain uses TRBV19 and TRBJ2-2, with D possibly being TRBD2 (5 bases). V was cut by 3 bases and J by 5 bases, with 13 bases left in between. Germline-derived CDR1 and CDR2 are LNHDA and SQIVND (reference sequence). CDR3 size: 15 residues. The DNA for the CDR3 is TGTGCCAGTAGTATTCAGGTCGGGGTAACCGGGGAGCTGTTTTTT. Translating it yields CASSIQVGVTGELFF.

This clone was found once. The chain combines TRBV2 with TRBJ2-7; 7 nucleotides align to TRBD2. From germline, CDR1 is SNHLY and CDR2 FYNNEI. This CDR3 has 14 amino acids. The J segment lost 4 bases and the V segment lost 6 bases, leaving 9 bases of the junction unmatched. The CDR3 sequence: CASRLREKGYEQYF. The CDR3 coding sequence is TGTGCCAGCAGATTGCGGGAGAAAGGATACGAGCAGTACTTC.

This clone was picked up a small number of times. The chain couples TRBV27 to TRBJ1-5; 9 bases match TRBD1. V trimming: 5 bases; J trimming: 7 bases; junction bases outside the gene matches: 15. The CDR3 length is 17 residues. The germline V gene encodes CDR1 MNHEY and CDR2 SMNVEV (reference sequence). The CDR3 protein is CASSPWAATGGKQPQHF. The CDR3 DNA is TGTGCCAGCAGTCCCTGGGCCGCGACAGGGGGTAAGCAGCCCCAGCATTTT.

This sequence joins TRBV7-8 and TRBJ2-5, with 12 bases that match TRBD1. The CDR3 sequence is 16 residues long. CDR1 and CDR2 (germline): SGHVS, FQNEAQ. After removal of 6 bases from V and 4 bases from J, the junction contained 9 bases not matched to a gene. CDR3 protein: CASRGGTGGWGETQYF. The CDR3 DNA reads as TGTGCCAGCAGAGGAGGGACAGGGGGCTGGGGAGAGACCCAGTACTTC.

CDR3 sequence reads: CASSFVFSGNTIYF. The CDR3 bases are TGTGCCAGCAGCTTCGTCTTCTCTGGAAACACCATATATTTT. The J gene is TRBJ1-3, the V gene TRBV11-2; D is uncertain. Looked up from germline, CDR1 is SGHAT and CDR2 is FQNNGV. Trimming pared 3 bases from V and 0 bases from J, leaving 6 bases between. CDR3 length: 14 amino acids.

This sequence joins TRBV28 and TRBJ1-1, with 9 nucleotides matching TRBD1. The CDR3 runs to 13 residues. V shed 5 bases, J shed 10 bases, and the junction held 8 bases outside the gene matches. CDR1 and CDR2 (germline): MDHEN, SYDVKM. The chain's CDR3 is CASSGLSQGAAFF. CDR3 nucleotides: TGTGCCAGCAGTGGTCTATCACAGGGGGCAGCTTTCTTT.

This clone showed up just once. V gene TRBV11-3 combines with J gene TRBJ2-7; TRBD2 aligns across 7 bases. V lost 5 bases to trimming and J lost 6 bases; unmatched junction nucleotides: 10. CDR3 length: 14 residues. Germline V CDR1 and CDR2: SGHNT, YENEEA. CDR3 residues: CASSPGATGGEQYF. CDR3 bases: TGTGCCAGCAGCCCCGGGGCCACGGGGGGCGAGCAGTACTTC.

The chain uses TRBV6-5 and TRBJ1-1; D perhaps matches TRBD1 (6 bases). The CDR3 spans 13 residues. Germline CDR1 MNHEY, CDR2 SVGAGI. Trimming shortened V by 6 bases and J by 5 bases, and 13 bases separated the two germline ends. CDR3 region: CASRIQGFTEAFF. The CDR3 bases are TGTGCCAGCAGAATCCAGGGGTTTACTGAAGCTTTCTTT.

The CDR3 region is CASSRAGGRNGELFF. CDR3 nucleotide sequence: TGTGCCAGCAGCCGAGCGGGGGGGCGGAACGGGGAGCTGTTTTTT. The chain recombines TRBV7-6 with TRBJ2-2, with 10 positions matching TRBD2. V shed 5 bases and J 7 bases; nucleotides not matched to a gene: 7. This CDR3 has 15 amino acids. Germline CDR1 SGHVS, CDR2 FNYEAQ. Looking up the rest from reference TRBV7-6 and TRBJ2-2 gives the full variable domain: GAGVSQSPRYKVTKRGQDVALRCDPISGHVSLYWYRQALGQGPEFLTYFNYEAQQDKSGLPNDRFSAERPEGSISTLTIQRTEQRDSAMYRCASSRAGGRNGELFFGEGSRLTVL.

As concerns this clone: At one end the junction does not follow the germline gene, possibly because of a read error. V gene TRBV7-7 combines with J gene TRBJ2-3, with D possibly being TRBD1 (5 bases). CDR1 and CDR2 from the germline V gene are SSHAT and FNYEAQ (reference sequence). This CDR3 is built from 15 residues. CDR3: CASSLGSGRTDTQYF. The CDR3 bases are TGTGCTAGCAGCTTAGGGTCAGGGCGCACAGATACGCAGTATTTT.

This chain links TRBV28 with TRBJ1-4, with TRBD1 identical over 10 bases. The V and J ends lost 4 bases and 0 bases, in that order; junction bases with no gene match: 11. CDR3 length: 19 residues. CDR1 and CDR2 from the germline V gene are MDHEN and SYDVKM. The CDR3 sequence: CASSYPGTGAVATNEKLFF. The CDR3 coding sequence is TGTGCCAGCAGTTACCCAGGGACAGGGGCCGTTGCAACTAATGAAAAACTGTTTTTT.

This clone occurred a few times. CDR3 loop: CASSPTTGRRGWGGTNYGYTF. CDR3 nucleotides: TGTGCCAGCAGTCCGACGACAGGAAGGCGCGGGTGGGGGGGTACTAACTATGGCTACACCTTC. V and J are TRBV28 and TRBJ1-2; D is possibly TRBD1 (6 bases). The CDR3 extends over 21 amino acids. Trimming took off 5 bases at V and 0 bases at J, with 31 bases between the two ends. Germline assignment: CDR1 MDHEN and CDR2 SYDVKM.

This clone has ten or more counts. The rearrangement joins TRBV7-2 to TRBJ2-2, with 14 nucleotides matching TRBD2. V was clipped by 1 base and J by 5 bases; unmatched bases: 3. CDR3 length: 17 residues. Germline V gives CDR1 SGHTA, CDR2 FQGNSA. The CDR3 nucleotides are TGTGCCAGCAGCTTAGGACTAGCGGGAGGGAGGACCGGGGAGCTGTTTTTT. As protein: CASSLGLAGGRTGELFF.

The chain carries TRBV27 and TRBJ2-3, with 11 bases lining up with TRBD2. Germline lookup yields CDR1 MNHEY and CDR2 SMNVEV (reference sequence). V trimming: 4 bases; J trimming: 2 bases; junction bases outside the gene matches: 11. CDR3 size: 18 residues. The CDR3 spells CASSWNIAGGLNTDTQYF. The CDR3 DNA sequence: TGTGCCAGCAGTTGGAATATAGCGGGGGGGCTAAACACAGATACGCAGTATTTT.

The chain is built from TRBV18 and TRBJ1-1, with 8 nucleotides matching TRBD1. Germline CDR1 KGHSH, CDR2 LQKENI. The CDR3 consists of 16 residues. J lost 3 bases, V lost 4 bases, and 10 bases had no gene match. This CDR3 is CASSLRDRGRDTEAFF. The CDR3 nucleotides read TGTGCCAGCTCACTGCGAGACAGGGGAAGGGACACTGAAGCTTTCTTT.

V gene TRBV4-1 combines with J gene TRBJ2-7; tentative D call: TRBD2 (5 bases). V dropped 2 bases and J dropped 2 bases, with 10 bases sitting between them. CDR3 length equals 14 residues. Per germline, CDR1 MGHRA and CDR2 YSYEKL. CDR3 sequence reads: CASSQPGKTYEQYF. The CDR3 nucleotides are TGCGCCAGCAGCCAACCCGGGAAAACCTACGAGCAGTACTTC.

The genes are TRBV6-5 and TRBJ2-7; 10 bases line up with TRBD1. Germline V CDR1 and CDR2: MNHEY, SVGAGI. The V segment lost 2 bases and the J segment 2 bases; nucleotides outside the gene matches: 3. CDR3 size: 15 residues. The CDR3 loop reads CASSYGQGVTYEQYF. Written as DNA, the CDR3 is TGTGCCAGCAGTTACGGACAGGGGGTAACCTACGAGCAGTACTTC.

This chain joins TRBV5-6 and TRBJ2-1; TRBD2 aligns across 8 bases. The germline CDR1 and CDR2 sequences are SGHDT and YYEEEE. The V segment lost 0 bases and the J segment 5 bases; nucleotides outside the gene matches: 4. This CDR3 contains 15 residues. The CDR3 nucleotides read TGTGCCAGCAGCTTGGTACTAGCGGCTAACAATGAGCAGTTCTTC. This sequence encodes CASSLVLAANNEQFF. The complete variable domain, with remaining parts taken from reference TRBV5-6 and TRBJ2-1, reads DAGVTQSPTHLIKTRGQQVTLRCSPKSGHDTVSWYQQALGQGPQFIFQYYEEEERQRGNFPDRFSGHQFPNYSSELNVNALLLGDSALYLCASSLVLAANNEQFFGPGTRLTVL.

This clone has only one observation. The rearrangement uses TRBV10-3 and TRBJ1-2; 9 nucleotides line up with TRBD1. With V trimmed by 8 bases and J by 5 bases, 9 bases remained unmatched. Germline V lookup: CDR1 ENHRY, CDR2 SYGVKD. The CDR3 consists of 14 residues. CDR3 sequence reads: CAISSAGQGYGYTF. The CDR3, as DNA: TGTGCCATCTCTAGCGCGGGACAGGGATATGGCTACACCTTC.

This rearrangement joins TRBV5-4 to TRBJ2-1; D is undetermined. Germline V gene data show CDR1 as SGHNT and CDR2 as YYREEE (reference sequence). CDR3 length: 13 amino acids. The CDR3, as DNA: TGTGTCGCTCGGTCACCCACTTACAATGAGCAGTTCTTC. This translates into CVARSPTYNEQFF. The full variable domain, with the rest looked up from reference TRBV5-4 and TRBJ2-1, is ETGVTQSPTHLIKTRGQQVTLRCSSQSGHNTVSWYQQALGQGPQFIFQYYREEENGRGNFPPRFSGLQFPNYSSELNVNALELDDSALYLCVARSPTYNEQFFGPGTRLTVL.

A note on this clone: Different DNA sequences within this sample yield the same CDR3. J is TRBJ2-1 and V is TRBV29-1; 12 bases are a match to TRBD1. The CDR3 spans 13 residues. Per the germline V gene, CDR1 is SQVTM and CDR2 is ANQGSEA. Trimming cost V 6 bases and J 8 bases; bases outside gene matches: 5. CDR3: CSVDGTGGDEQFF. The CDR3 DNA reads TGCAGCGTGGACGGGACAGGGGGCGATGAGCAGTTCTTC.